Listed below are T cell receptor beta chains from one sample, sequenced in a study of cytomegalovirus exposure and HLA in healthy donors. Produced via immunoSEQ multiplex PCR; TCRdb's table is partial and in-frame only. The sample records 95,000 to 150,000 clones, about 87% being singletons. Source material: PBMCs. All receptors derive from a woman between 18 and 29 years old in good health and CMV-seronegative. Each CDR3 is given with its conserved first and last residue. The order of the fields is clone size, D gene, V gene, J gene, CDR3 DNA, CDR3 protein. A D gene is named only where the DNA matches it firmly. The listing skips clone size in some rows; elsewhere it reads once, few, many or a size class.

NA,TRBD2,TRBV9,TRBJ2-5,TGTGCCAGCAGCGTAGGAAGCGGGGGGGCGGAAGAGACCCAGTACTTC,CASSVGSGGAEETQYF
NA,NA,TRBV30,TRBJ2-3,TGTGCCTGGGGCGGGGCGGTAGATACGCAGTATTTT,CAWGGAVDTQYF
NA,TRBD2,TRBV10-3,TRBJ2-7,TGTGCCATCAGTGATCCAAGCGGGGGAGGCCAGGACTACGAGCAGTACTTC,CAISDPSGGGQDYEQYF
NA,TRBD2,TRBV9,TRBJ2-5,TGTGCCAGCAGCGTATCTAGCGGGAGGGGGACCCAGTACTTC,CASSVSSGRGTQYF
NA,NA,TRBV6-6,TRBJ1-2,TGTGCCAGCAGTTACTCAGGGGGTGGTGTTGGCTACACCTTC,CASSYSGGGVGYTF
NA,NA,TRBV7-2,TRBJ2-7,TGTGCCAGCAGCTTAGAGAGCGCTAAGGTCTACGAGCAGTACTTC,CASSLESAKVYEQYF
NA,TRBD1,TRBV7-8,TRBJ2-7,TGTGCCAGCAGCTTATACGGAGGACAGGGGACTAACGAGCAGTACTTC,CASSLYGGQGTNEQYF
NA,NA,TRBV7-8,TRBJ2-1,TGTGCCAGCAGCTTACGGGGGGCCCGATACAATGAGCAGTTCTTC,CASSLRGARYNEQFF
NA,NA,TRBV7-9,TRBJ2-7,TGTGCCAGCAGCTTACAGGGGTACGAGCAGTACTTC,CASSLQGYEQYF
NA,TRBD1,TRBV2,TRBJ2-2,TGTGCCAGCAGGGCACCGGGACAGGGGAACGGGGAGCTGTTTTTT,CASRAPGQGNGELFF
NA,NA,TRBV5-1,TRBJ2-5,TGCGCCAGCAGAGCGGGCCAAGAGACCCAGTACTTC,CASRAGQETQYF
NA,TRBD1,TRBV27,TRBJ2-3,TGTGCCAGCAGGTTGACAGGGGGAGATACGCAGTATTTT,CASRLTGGDTQYF
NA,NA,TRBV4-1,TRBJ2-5,TGCGCCAGCAGCCAAGATGGGGCAGGACAAGAGACCCAGTACTTC,CASSQDGAGQETQYF
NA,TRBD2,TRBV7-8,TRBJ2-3,TGTGCCAGCAGCCCCTACGGACTAGCGGGCACAGATACGCAGTATTTT,CASSPYGLAGTDTQYF
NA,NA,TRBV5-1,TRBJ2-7,TGCGCCAGCAGCTTGGGACTAGGGGCCTACGAGCAGTACTTC,CASSLGLGAYEQYF
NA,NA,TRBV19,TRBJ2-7,TGTGCCAGTAGTTCTGGATGGACGGCTAAGGGGTTTTGGGAGCAGTACTTC,CASSSGWTAKGFWEQYF
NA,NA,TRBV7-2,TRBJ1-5,TGTGCCAGCAGCTTAGCTTCCCAGGGTAACAATCAGCCCCAGCATTTT,CASSLASQGNNQPQHF
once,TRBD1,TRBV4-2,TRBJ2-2,TGTGCCAGCAGCCAAGGGGACAGGGAGAGGTTCAACACCGGGGAGCTGTTTTTT,CASSQGDRERFNTGELFF
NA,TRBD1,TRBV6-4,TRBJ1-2,TGTGCCAGCAGTGACTCGGGACAGGGGCAATATGGCTACACCTTC,CASSDSGQGQYGYTF
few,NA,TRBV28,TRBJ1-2,TGTGCCAGCAGTTTGTGGGGGGGAGGCTACACCTTC,CASSLWGGGYTF
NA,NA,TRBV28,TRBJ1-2,TGTGCCACCAGCGGTTACCAGCGAACTCCCAACTATGGCTACACCTTC,CATSGYQRTPNYGYTF
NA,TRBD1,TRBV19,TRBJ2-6,TGTGCCAGTAGTAGACGTCCCGGGACAGGGACTGGGGCCAACGTCCTGACTTTC,CASSRRPGTGTGANVLTF
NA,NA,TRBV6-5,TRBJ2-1,TGTGCCAGCAGTTACGCGGATACCTACAATGAGCAGTTCTTC,CASSYADTYNEQFF
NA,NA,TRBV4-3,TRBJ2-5,TGCGCCAGCAGCCAAGATGGCTGGGCGGGACAGACCCAGTACTTC,CASSQDGWAGQTQYF
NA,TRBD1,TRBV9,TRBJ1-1,TGTGCCAGCAGCCCAGGGGGCATGAACACTGAAGCTTTCTTT,CASSPGGMNTEAFF
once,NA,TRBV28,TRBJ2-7,TGTGCCACCGTGAGGGGGTACGAGCAGTACTTC,CATVRGYEQYF
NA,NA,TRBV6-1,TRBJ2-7,TGTGCCAGCAGTGAATTGACAGGCGAGCAGTACTTC,CASSELTGEQYF
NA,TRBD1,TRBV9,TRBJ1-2,TGTGCCAGCAGCGTAGATGGCAGGGGGTTACGCTATGGCTACACCTTC,CASSVDGRGLRYGYTF
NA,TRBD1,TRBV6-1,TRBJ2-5,TGTGCCAGCAGACCGTCCGGGACAGGAGGCGAGACCCAGTACTTC,CASRPSGTGGETQYF
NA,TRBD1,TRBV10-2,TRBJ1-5,TGCGCCAGCAGTGGACAGGGGGGTCAGCCCCAGCATTTT,CASSGQGGQPQHF
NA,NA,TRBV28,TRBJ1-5,TGTGCCAGCAGTCCCGCGGCCCTTAGCAATCAGCCCCAGCATTTT,CASSPAALSNQPQHF
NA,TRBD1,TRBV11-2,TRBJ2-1,TGTGCCAGCAGCGTCCGATACAGGGGGCTGTTCGAGCCTTGGGATGAGCAGTTCTTC,CASSVRYRGLFEPWDEQFF
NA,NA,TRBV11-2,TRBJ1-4,TGTGCCAGCAGCTTATCCATTGCAACTAATGAAAAACTGTTTTTT,CASSLSIATNEKLFF
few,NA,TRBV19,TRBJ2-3,TGTGCCAGTAGTACCCGGGGCACAGATACGCAGTATTTT,CASSTRGTDTQYF
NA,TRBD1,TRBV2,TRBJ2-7,TGTGCCAGCATTCGGACAGGGGGCGCCTACGAGCAGTACTTC,CASIRTGGAYEQYF
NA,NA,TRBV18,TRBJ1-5,TGTGCCAGCTCCCGGGGGAGGGGCAATCAGCCCCAGCATTTT,CASSRGRGNQPQHF
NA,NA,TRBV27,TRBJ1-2,TGTGCCAGCAGTTTATCAGGGAGCTACTATGGCTACACCTTC,CASSLSGSYYGYTF
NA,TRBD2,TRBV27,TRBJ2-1,TGTGCCAGCAGTGTCCAGGGACTAGCAACCAATGAGCAGTTCTTC,CASSVQGLATNEQFF
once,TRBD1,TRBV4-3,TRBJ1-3,TGCGCCAGCAGCGAAGGGACAGGGCCACTACTCGACTCTGGAAACACCATATATTTT,CASSEGTGPLLDSGNTIYF
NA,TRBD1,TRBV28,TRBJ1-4,TGTGCCAGCAGTTCACCCCGGGGACAGGTCGTGGGGACTAATGAAAAACTGTTTTTT,CASSSPRGQVVGTNEKLFF
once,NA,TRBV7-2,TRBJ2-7,TGTGCCAGCAGCTTAGCCGTTAGTGGGGCCTCCGAGCAGTACTTC,CASSLAVSGASEQYF
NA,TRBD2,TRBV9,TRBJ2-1,TGTGCCAGCAGTGGGACTAGCGGGAATGAGCAGTTCTTC,CASSGTSGNEQFF
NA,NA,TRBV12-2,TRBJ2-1,TGTGCAAGTCGCGAGCGGCGTATAGGCTCCTACAATGAGCAGTTCTTC,CASRERRIGSYNEQFF
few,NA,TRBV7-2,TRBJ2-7,TGTGCCAGCAGCTTAGGGGGACAATACGAGCAGTACTTC,CASSLGGQYEQYF
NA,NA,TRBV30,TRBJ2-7,TGTGCCTGGAGTGTGGCAGGGGCCTACGAGCAGTACTTC,CAWSVAGAYEQYF
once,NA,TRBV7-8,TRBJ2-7,TGTGCCAGCAGCACACCCAGGGGATCCTACGAGCAGTACTTC,CASSTPRGSYEQYF
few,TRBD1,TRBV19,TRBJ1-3,TGTGCCAGTAGAACCCAGACAGGGGCTGGAAACACCATATATTTT,CASRTQTGAGNTIYF
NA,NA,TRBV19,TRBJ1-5,TGTGCCAGTTGGGACCGGGAGGCCGGTGAGCGGCCCCAGCATTTT,CASWDREAGERPQHF
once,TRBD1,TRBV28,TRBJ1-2,TGTGCCAGCAGTGAAACAGGGGGGGACTATGGCTACACCTTC,CASSETGGDYGYTF
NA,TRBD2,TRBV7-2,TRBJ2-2,TGTGCCAGCAGCATTGCTAGCGGGAGTTACGTTTTTGTCGGGGAGCTGTTTTTT,CASSIASGSYVFVGELFF
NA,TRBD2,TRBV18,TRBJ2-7,TGTGCCAGCTCACCCTTATCTACGGGAGGGACCTACGAGCAGTACTTC,CASSPLSTGGTYEQYF
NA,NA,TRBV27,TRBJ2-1,TGTGCCAGCAGCGGGGGGCCCAACTACAATGAGCAGTTCTTC,CASSGGPNYNEQFF
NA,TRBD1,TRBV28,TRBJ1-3,TGTGCCAGCAAGACAGGGGGTGATGGAAACACCATATATTTT,CASKTGGDGNTIYF
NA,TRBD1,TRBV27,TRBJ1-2,TGTGCCAGCAGTCGGACAGGGGATGGCTACACCTTC,CASSRTGDGYTF
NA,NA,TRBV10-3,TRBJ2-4,TGTGCCATCAGTGTGTGGAGCCATGAAAACATTCAGTACTTC,CAISVWSHENIQYF
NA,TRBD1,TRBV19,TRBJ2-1,TGTGCCAGTAGTACACAGGGGGCGGGCTACAATGAGCAGTTCTTC,CASSTQGAGYNEQFF
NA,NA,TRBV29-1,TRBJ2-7,TGCAGCGTTGTTTTGGCGGGGCCCCGCTCCTACGAGCAGTACTTC,CSVVLAGPRSYEQYF
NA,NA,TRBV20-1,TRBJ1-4,TGCAGTGCTAGATCGGGTGAAAAACTGTTTTTT,CSARSGEKLFF
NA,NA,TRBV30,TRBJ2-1,TGTGCCTGGAGTCGCGGGACCACCTACAATGAGCAGTTCTTC,CAWSRGTTYNEQFF
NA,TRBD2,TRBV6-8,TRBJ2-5,TGTGCCAGCAGTTACCCGGGACTAGCGGGAGAGACCCAGTACTTC,CASSYPGLAGETQYF